The 32 T cell receptor beta chains below come from one sample, sequenced in a study of cytomegalovirus exposure and HLA in healthy donors. PCR employed 60 Vbeta and 13 Jbeta primers. The table came from immunoSEQ multiplex PCR; TCRdb's copy has only in-frame clones and leaves some out. The table has under 200,000 clones, about three quarters seen once; the top ten hold 1.5%. The sample comprised PBMCs. These receptors came from a girl between 10 and 17 years old in good health and CMV-seronegative.

This clone appeared a few times. V is TRBV11-2 and J is TRBJ1-1, with D perhaps matching TRBD1 (6 bases). The CDR3 is 15 residues long. Trimming left V 5 bases short and J 1 base short, with 14 bases between. Per germline, CDR1 SGHAT and CDR2 FQNNGV. DNA for the CDR3: TGTGCCAGCAGCCCTCGACAGGTGGCGAACACTGAAGCTTTCTTT. This translates into CASSPRQVANTEAFF.

This clone was recorded only once. The chain is built from TRBV4-2 and TRBJ1-1, with D perhaps matching TRBD1 (5 bases). V was shortened by 0 bases and J by 0 bases, with 14 bases between the two germline ends. Germline-derived CDR1 and CDR2 are LGHNA and YNFKEQ. The CDR3 length is 17 residues. The CDR3 loop is CASSQEIGGGMNTEAFF. In nucleotides, the CDR3 is TGTGCCAGCAGCCAAGAGATCGGGGGGGGTATGAACACTGAAGCTTTCTTT.

This clone was recorded once. The J gene is TRBJ1-1, the V gene TRBV28; D may be TRBD1 (5 bases). CDR3 length equals 16 residues. Germline values: CDR1 MDHEN, CDR2 SYDVKM. The ends were cut back, 2 bases at V and 0 bases at J, with 13 bases in the middle. The CDR3 DNA sequence: TGTGCCAGCAGTTTAGTCCAGGGTTACATGAACACTGAAGCTTTCTTT. It yields the protein CASSLVQGYMNTEAFF.

The rearrangement joins TRBV4-1 to TRBJ2-7, with 11 bases lining up with TRBD1. V gave up 4 bases and J gave up 4 bases; unmatched junction bases: 6. The CDR3 is 15 amino acids. CDR1 is MGHRA and CDR2 is YSYEKL in the germline V gene. CDR3 residues: CASSPGQGVRYEQYF. The CDR3 DNA sequence: TGCGCCAGCAGCCCGGGACAGGGGGTTCGATACGAGCAGTACTTC.

The chain joins TRBV5-1 to TRBJ1-6; TRBD1 agrees at 10 bases. Germline CDR1 is SGHRS and CDR2 is YFSETQ. This CDR3 has 16 residues. The trim removed 4 bases at V and 7 bases at J, leaving 8 bases unmatched. For the CDR3, the DNA is TGCGCCAGCAGCACGGCCCGGGACAGGGGAAATTCACCCCTCCACTTT. Protein product: CASSTARDRGNSPLHF.

The chain uses TRBV7-9 and TRBJ1-1; no reliable D call. V was cut by 4 bases and J by 4 bases, with 16 bases left in between. The germline V gene has CDR1 SEHNR and CDR2 FQNEAQ (reference sequence). The CDR3 extends over 15 amino acids. This CDR3 reads CASSSGLLRGTEAFF. CDR3 nucleotide sequence: TGTGCCAGCAGCTCCGGACTCTTACGGGGCACTGAAGCTTTCTTT. Drawing the rest from reference TRBV7-9 and TRBJ1-1, the complete variable domain is DTGVSQNPRHKITKRGQNVTFRCDPISEHNRLYWYRQTLGQGPEFLTYFQNEAQLEKSRLLSDRFSAERPKGSFSTLEIQRTEQGDSAMYLCASSSGLLRGTEAFFGQGTRLTVV.

This sequence joins TRBV7-9 and TRBJ2-3, with TRBD1 matching over 11 bases. Germline loops: CDR1 SEHNR, CDR2 FQNEAQ (reference sequence). V was pared by 4 bases and J by 4 bases, with 4 bases of the junction left unmatched. This CDR3 contains 15 residues. As DNA, the CDR3 is TGTGCCAGCAGCTGGGCGGGACAGGGGGCAGATACGCAGTATTTT. Translated, it gives CASSWAGQGADTQYF.

This clone has a handful of counts. This chain links TRBV28 with TRBJ1-2; weak D call: TRBD1 (5 bases). Germline V gives CDR1 MDHEN, CDR2 SYDVKM. The CDR3 has 13 amino acids. V lost 6 bases to trimming and J lost 4 bases, with 12 bases between them. CDR3 in amino acids: CASRVQGTYGYTF. The CDR3 DNA is TGTGCCAGCAGGGTCCAGGGAACCTATGGCTACACCTTC.

This clone was picked up a small number of times. V and J are TRBV9 and TRBJ2-1; 10 bases map to TRBD2. CDR1 SGDLS and CDR2 YYNGEE come from the germline V gene. This CDR3 has 16 residues. The ends lost 3 bases at V and 2 bases at J; junction bases unmatched: 5. Written as DNA, the CDR3 is TGTGCCAGCAGCGCAGGAGCGGGGGGGACCTACAATGAGCAGTTCTTC. This translates into CASSAGAGGTYNEQFF.

The chain is built from TRBV19 and TRBJ2-7; TRBD1 is a possible D gene (6 bases). The V gene's germline CDR1 is LNHDA and CDR2 SQIVND (reference sequence). The CDR3 runs 14 residues. V was shortened by 8 bases and J by 0 bases, with 14 bases between the two germline ends. This CDR3 is CASRRQAGSYEQYF. In DNA, the CDR3 is TGTGCCAGTCGAAGACAGGCCGGCTCCTACGAGCAGTACTTC.

This clone occurred a few times. The V call is TRBV7-9, the J call TRBJ1-1; a weak D match, TRBD1 (6 bases). Per germline, CDR1 SEHNR and CDR2 FQNEAQ (reference sequence). V was cut by 5 bases and J by 1 base, with 8 bases left in between. The CDR3 is 13 amino acids. The CDR3 DNA is TGTGCCAGCAGCACAGGGCGGAACACTGAAGCTTTCTTT. This codes for CASSTGRNTEAFF.

The chain links TRBV9 to TRBJ1-3; 7 bases line up with TRBD1. V shed 3 bases, J shed 0 bases, and the junction held 15 bases outside the gene matches. The CDR3 length is 19 residues. CDR1 is SGDLS and CDR2 is YYNGEE in the germline V gene. The DNA for the CDR3 is TGTGCCAGCAGCGCCTACACCGGGACAGACAAAACCTCTGGAAACACCATATATTTT. The encoded protein is CASSAYTGTDKTSGNTIYF.

This clone was observed a few times. The chain couples TRBV4-1 to TRBJ1-1; D gene uncertain. Trimming shortened V by 1 base and J by 5 bases, and 11 bases separated the two germline ends. The length of the CDR3 is 14 residues. Germline CDR1 and CDR2: MGHRA and YSYEKL. CDR3 sequence: CASSQGLAGTEAFF. The DNA for the CDR3 is TGCGCCAGCAGCCAAGGCTTAGCGGGGACTGAAGCTTTCTTT.

This sequence joins TRBV7-8 and TRBJ2-7, with D perhaps TRBD1 (5 bases). The V and J ends lost 6 bases and 0 bases respectively, with 12 bases between them. The CDR3 contains 14 residues. In germline, CDR1 is SGHVS, CDR2 FQNEAQ. CDR3 coding DNA: TGTGCCAGCAGAGAGACAGAAAGCTCCTACGAGCAGTACTTC. It translates to CASRETESSYEQYF.

This chain joins TRBV7-9 and TRBJ2-7, with D possibly being TRBD1 (6 bases). V was cut by 5 bases and J by 2 bases, with 13 bases left in between. Per the germline V gene, CDR1 is SEHNR and CDR2 is FQNEAQ (reference sequence). The CDR3 spans 14 residues. This CDR3 reads CASSQTGLTYEQYF. The CDR3 DNA is TGTGCCAGCAGCCAGACAGGTCTTACCTACGAGCAGTACTTC.

The CDR3 region has the DNA TGCGCCAGCAGCCAAGTTGGAAGCGGACAGGGGCCTAATGGCTACACCTTC. It is translated as CASSQVGSGQGPNGYTF. J is TRBJ1-2 and V is TRBV4-1, with 9 bases identical to TRBD1. This CDR3 region has 17 residues. V shed 1 base, J shed 6 bases, and the junction held 12 bases outside the gene matches. Germline loops: CDR1 MGHRA, CDR2 YSYEKL.

This clone was picked up a small number of times. The V and J genes are TRBV11-2 and TRBJ1-1, with 7 bases that match TRBD1. CDR3 length: 14 residues. With V trimmed by 1 base and J by 4 bases, 3 bases remained unmatched. CDR1 and CDR2 from the germline V gene are SGHAT and FQNNGV. The CDR3 DNA reads as TGTGCCAGCAGCTTAGCGGCAGGGGGCACTGAAGCTTTCTTT. This translates into CASSLAAGGTEAFF. The full variable domain, completed using reference TRBV11-2 and TRBJ1-1, is EAGVAQSPRYKIIEKRQSVAFWCNPISGHATLYWYQQILGQGPKLLIQFQNNGVVDDSQLPKDRFSAERLKGVDSTLKIQPAKLEDSAVYLCASSLAAGGTEAFFGQGTRLTVV.

This clone was counted between two and nine times. V gene TRBV28 combines with J gene TRBJ2-7, with D possibly TRBD1 on 6 matching bases. Trimming cost V 8 bases and J 2 bases, with 13 bases left between them. The germline gives CDR1 MDHEN, CDR2 SYDVKM. This CDR3 is 13 amino acids long. CDR3 amino acids: CASRTDSTYEQYF. The CDR3, as DNA: TGTGCCAGCCGAACGGACAGTACCTACGAGCAGTACTTC. Based on the CDR3 plus reference TRBV28 and TRBJ2-7, the full variable domain is DVKVTQSSRYLVKRTGEKVFLECVQDMDHENMFWYRQDPGLGLRLIYFSYDVKMKEKGDIPEGYSVSREKKERFSLILESASTNQTSMYLCASRTDSTYEQYFGPGTRLTVT.

This clone occurred a few times. This sequence joins TRBV5-6 and TRBJ2-3; 11 nucleotides match TRBD2. The ends lost 3 bases at V and 9 bases at J; junction bases unmatched: 9. Germline lookup yields CDR1 SGHDT and CDR2 YYEEEE. The CDR3 spans 15 residues. The DNA for the CDR3 is TGTGCCAGCAGCTCCACTAGCGGGGGAACGGAAACGCAGTATTTT. Its translation is CASSSTSGGTETQYF.

The CDR3 protein is CASSLYENSPLHF. The CDR3 bases are TGTGCCAGCAGCTTATACGAGAATTCACCCCTCCACTTT. The chain employs TRBV13 and TRBJ1-6; D is uncertain. Germline V gene lookup returns CDR1 PRHDT and CDR2 FYEKMQ (reference sequence). The CDR3 spans 13 residues. V lost 2 bases and J 7 bases, leaving 6 bases between the germline ends.

V gene TRBV6-5 combines with J gene TRBJ2-5; 8 bases are a match to TRBD2. The germline V gene encodes CDR1 MNHEY and CDR2 SVGAGI. The CDR3 contains 15 residues. Losses at the gene ends were 5 bases for V and 2 bases for J; bases not matched to a gene: 7. Here the CDR3 reads CASSAQRGTQETQYF. DNA for the CDR3: TGTGCCAGCAGTGCACAGCGGGGGACACAAGAGACCCAGTACTTC.

The genes are TRBV15 and TRBJ1-5; D is unclear. The CDR3 runs to 13 residues. The V gene lost 8 bases and the J gene lost 4 bases, with 12 bases spanning the gap. Germline CDR1 reads LNHNV; CDR2 reads YYDKDF (reference sequence). For the CDR3, the DNA is TGTGCCACCTCAGAAGTGAGGAATCAGCCCCAGCATTTT. It yields the protein CATSEVRNQPQHF.

The V and J genes are TRBV18 and TRBJ1-1; D call uncertain. The germline V gene has CDR1 KGHSH and CDR2 LQKENI. Trimming took off 6 bases at V and 5 bases at J, with 10 bases between the two ends. The CDR3 is 12 residues long. CDR3 protein: CASSGSWTEAFF. The CDR3 nucleotides read TGTGCCAGCTCCGGGAGTTGGACTGAAGCTTTCTTT.

The DNA of the CDR3 is TGTGCCAGCAGCTTAAGCAGGGGGCTTGCCTACGAGCAGTACTTC. Encoded protein: CASSLSRGLAYEQYF. The chain recombines TRBV11-2 with TRBJ2-7, with 8 bases fitting TRBD1. CDR1 is SGHAT, CDR2 FQNNGV, per germline. The CDR3 loop spans 15 amino acids. Trimming took 2 bases from V and 2 from J; bases not matched to a gene: 5.

This chain connects TRBV6-1 to TRBJ1-5; no reliable D call. V dropped 7 bases and J dropped 0 bases, with 10 bases sitting between them. Looked up from germline, CDR1 is MNHNS and CDR2 is SASEGT. The CDR3 consists of 14 residues. The CDR3 loop is CASTSAHSNQPQHF. The DNA for the CDR3 is TGTGCCAGCACTTCCGCACATAGCAATCAGCCCCAGCATTTT.

The chain uses TRBV5-5 and TRBJ1-6; weak D call: TRBD1 (5 bases). The ends were cut back, 1 base at V and 0 bases at J, with 11 bases in the middle. This CDR3 region has 17 residues. Germline V lookup: CDR1 SGHKS, CDR2 YYEKEE (reference sequence). This CDR3 reads CASSLSRGSSYNSPLHF. In DNA, the CDR3 is TGTGCCAGCAGCTTGAGTAGGGGCAGCTCCTATAATTCACCCCTCCACTTT.

The table lists this clone with a few counts. The rearrangement uses TRBV5-1 and TRBJ1-3; possibly TRBD1 for D (5 bases). The CDR3 spans 16 residues. Germline assignment: CDR1 SGHRS and CDR2 YFSETQ. V dropped 0 bases and J dropped 0 bases, with 10 bases sitting between them. For the CDR3, the DNA is TGCGCCAGCAGCTTGGGACAGTCTGCCTCTGGAAACACCATATATTTT. Its translation: CASSLGQSASGNTIYF. The whole variable domain, remainder taken from reference TRBV5-1 and TRBJ1-3, is KAGVTQTPRYLIKTRGQQVTLSCSPISGHRSVSWYQQTPGQGLQFLFEYFSETQRNKGNFPGRFSGRQFSNSRSEMNVSTLELGDSALYLCASSLGQSASGNTIYFGEGSWLTVV.

This clone showed up just a few times. The chain joins TRBV4-2 to TRBJ1-5, with 8 bases matching TRBD1. The V gene's germline CDR1 is LGHNA and CDR2 YNFKEQ. The CDR3 spans 18 residues. The V gene end was trimmed by 2 bases and the J gene end by 2 bases; junction bases not matched to a gene: 11. The CDR3 here is CASSQYHRGYDGNQPQHF. The CDR3 coding sequence is TGTGCCAGCAGCCAATATCACAGGGGGTACGACGGCAATCAGCCCCAGCATTTT.

The chain employs TRBV28 and TRBJ2-6; possibly TRBD2 for D (6 bases). Deletions cut 1 base from V and 1 base from J, with 8 bases between. The germline gives CDR1 MDHEN, CDR2 SYDVKM. CDR3 length: 16 amino acids. The CDR3, as DNA: TGTGCCAGCAGTTTATTGAGCGGGTCTGGGGCCAACGTCCTGACTTTC. This encodes CASSLLSGSGANVLTF.

Only a few counts were recorded for this clone. This chain joins TRBV7-6 and TRBJ2-5, with 8 bases that match TRBD1. Germline values: CDR1 SGHVS, CDR2 FNYEAQ. This CDR3 has 13 amino acids. V gave up 4 bases and J gave up 5 bases; unmatched junction bases: 3. In DNA, the CDR3 is TGTGCCAGCAGCTGGACAGGGTTGGAGACCCAGTACTTC. This encodes CASSWTGLETQYF.

This clone was detected a few times. The chain joins TRBV7-9 to TRBJ2-7, with 8 bases lining up with TRBD1. The CDR3 consists of 14 residues. Germline lookup yields CDR1 SEHNR and CDR2 FQNEAQ (reference sequence). The V segment lost 2 bases and the J segment 5 bases; nucleotides outside the gene matches: 5. CDR3 amino acids: CASSLSQGAHEQYF. CDR3 coding DNA: TGTGCCAGCAGCTTATCGCAGGGGGCACACGAGCAGTACTTC.

This clone appeared once. The V call is TRBV9, the J call TRBJ1-2, with TRBD1 as a possible D gene (6 bases). The CDR3 sequence is 15 residues long. The germline V gene encodes CDR1 SGDLS and CDR2 YYNGEE. V was trimmed by 0 bases and J by 4 bases, leaving 13 bases between them. CDR3 nucleotide sequence: TGTGCCAGCAGCGTAGTTCCCAGGGGTACCTATGGCTACACCTTC. It specifies CASSVVPRGTYGYTF.